Shown below are 26 T cell receptor beta chains from a single sample sequenced in a study of T-cell reconstitution after alpha-beta-depleted transplantation in children. For TCRbeta, the library was prepared with unique molecular identifiers. TCRdb itself ran the PCR reads through MiXCR, one entry per CDR3 protein. The sample holds around 94,000 distinct CDR3 sequences; 4.5% to 7.5% are singletons and the top ten take about 6%. This specimen was PBMCs, mostly from graft donor cells, taken 60 days after TCRalphabeta/CD19-depleted stem cell transplant. All receptors come from a female patient under 10 years old who had a stem cell transplant for Fanconi anemia, so the T cells may come from the graft donor.

This clonotype was seen repeatedly, ten times or more. The chain is built from TRBV18 and TRBJ2-3; 7 bases align to TRBD2. J lost 1 base, V lost 2 bases, and 0 bases had no gene match. This CDR3 spans 14 amino acids. Germline CDR1 is KGHSH and CDR2 is LQKENI. The CDR3 here is CASSPAGGTDTQYF. The CDR3 nucleotides read TGTGCCAGCTCACCAGCGGGGGGCACAGATACGCAGTATTTT.

The table lists this clonotype with a few counts. V is TRBV5-1 and J is TRBJ1-5; D may be TRBD1 (6 bases). This CDR3 comprises 15 residues. The germline V and J ends were trimmed by 1 base and 2 bases, with 10 bases remaining between them. Germline V lookup: CDR1 SGHRS, CDR2 YFSETQ. CDR3 protein: CASSLSSGGNQPQHF. DNA for the CDR3: TGCGCCAGCAGCTTGTCATCAGGGGGCAATCAGCCCCAGCATTTT.

The J gene is TRBJ2-1, the V gene TRBV20-1, with 12 nucleotides matching TRBD2. This CDR3 spans 17 amino acids. V lost 1 base to trimming and J lost 2 bases; unmatched junction nucleotides: 6. In germline, CDR1 is DFQATT, CDR2 SNEGSKA (reference sequence). CDR3 DNA sequence: TGCAGTGCTAGAGGGTTCCTAGCGGGAGGGGCCTACAATGAGCAGTTCTTC. It is translated as CSARGFLAGGAYNEQFF.

This clonotype has ten or more counts. V and J are TRBV20-1 and TRBJ2-7; unclear D gene. Germline CDR1 and CDR2: DFQATT and SNEGSKA (reference sequence). V shed 2 bases and J shed 3 bases, with 11 bases lying between them. The CDR3 consists of 13 residues. The CDR3 loop is CSARLPLFYEQYF. DNA of the CDR3: TGCAGTGCTAGACTACCCCTATTCTACGAGCAGTACTTC.

With respect to this clonotype: Given a much more abundant clone one base away, this may be a read error. As the CDR3 is not closed by the conserved phenylalanine or tryptophan, this likely results from a read error. V is TRBV7-3 and J is TRBJ2-5, with a possible D match to TRBD1 (5 bases). Trimming took off 1 base at V and 2 bases at J, with 14 bases between the two ends. The CDR3 has 16 residues. CDR1 and CDR2 from the germline V gene are SGHTA and FQGTGA. DNA for the CDR3: TGTGCCAGCAGCTTAATACCAGGGTTGGGTCAAGAGACCCAGTACTGC. Its translation is CASSLIPGLGQETQYC.

The chain uses TRBV5-1 and TRBJ1-5; TRBD1 is a possible D gene (5 bases). The CDR3 is 16 amino acids. Looked up from germline, CDR1 is SGHRS and CDR2 is YFSETQ. The ends were cut back, 0 bases at V and 3 bases at J, with 13 bases in the middle. The CDR3 nucleotides are TGCGCCAGCAGCTTGGGAGGGGATAAGGCCAATCAGCCCCAGCATTTT. Translating it yields CASSLGGDKANQPQHF.

This clonotype has ten or more counts. The rearrangement uses TRBV5-1 and TRBJ2-1; perhaps TRBD2 as D (6 bases). The germline V gene encodes CDR1 SGHRS and CDR2 YFSETQ. This CDR3 spans 14 amino acids. The V end was cut by 1 base, the J end by 5 bases, with 10 bases between. CDR3 protein: CASSLIGGNNEQFF. The CDR3 coding sequence is TGCGCCAGCAGCTTGATTGGCGGGAACAATGAGCAGTTCTTC.

This clonotype was picked up many times. This chain links TRBV27 with TRBJ1-2; D not resolved. The germline CDR1 and CDR2 sequences are MNHEY and SMNVEV (reference sequence). The CDR3 extends over 14 amino acids. V lost 0 bases and J lost 4, with 9 bases in between. CDR3 sequence (DNA): TGTGCCAGCAGTTTATCCTCCAGCGGCTATGGCTACACCTTC. This translates into CASSLSSSGYGYTF.

This clonotype appeared many times. The chain couples TRBV12-3 or TRBV12-4 to TRBJ1-5; TRBD1 might be the D (6 bases). CDR3 size: 15 residues. V lost 3 bases and J 5 bases, leaving 14 bases between the germline ends. The CDR3 region has the DNA TGTGCCAGCAGTTTTGGGATAACAGGGTATCAGCCCCAGCATTTT. Translating it yields CASSFGITGYQPQHF.

Within the sample, this clonotype is medium-sized. The chain combines TRBV7-2 with TRBJ2-7; 7 nucleotides line up with TRBD2. CDR3 size: 16 residues. V lost 2 bases to trimming and J lost 2 bases; unmatched junction nucleotides: 9. Germline loops: CDR1 SGHTA, CDR2 FQGNSA. In DNA, the CDR3 is TGTGCCAGCAGCTTAAACGCCAGACTAGCCCCCTACGAGCAGTACTTC. Translating gives CASSLNARLAPYEQYF.

Many counts were recorded for this clonotype. This chain joins TRBV12-3 or TRBV12-4 and TRBJ2-2; D possibly matches TRBD1 or TRBD2 (6 bases each). The ends were cut back, 4 bases at V and 4 bases at J, with 16 bases in the middle. The CDR3 runs 16 residues. CDR3 in DNA: TGTGCCAGCAGTTCTCGAACTAGCAGGGGCACCGGGGAGCTGTTTTTT. Protein product: CASSSRTSRGTGELFF.

This clonotype was counted between two and nine times. The genes are TRBV25-1 and TRBJ1-2; 11 bases map to TRBD1. The CDR3 spans 15 residues. Trimming removed 4 bases from V and 7 bases from J; junction bases left unmatched: 8. Germline assignment: CDR1 MGHDK and CDR2 SYGVNS. CDR3 sequence: CASSANPGTGGGYTF. CDR3 sequence (DNA): TGTGCCAGCAGTGCTAACCCCGGGACAGGGGGTGGCTACACCTTC.

This clonotype was detected a few times. The J gene is TRBJ2-2, the V gene TRBV5-4, with D perhaps matching TRBD2 (6 bases). Germline CDR1 and CDR2: SGHNT and YYREEE (reference sequence). With 4 bases removed from V and 6 bases from J, the gap between germline ends came to 16 bases. CDR3 length: 15 amino acids. Here the CDR3 reads CASSIKRREAGELFF. CDR3 sequence (DNA): TGTGCCAGCAGCATAAAGCGGAGGGAGGCCGGGGAGCTGTTTTTT.

This clonotype occurred many times. The chain joins TRBV20-1 to TRBJ2-1; 14 bases are a match to TRBD2. The length of the CDR3 is 15 residues. Germline loops: CDR1 DFQATT, CDR2 SNEGSKA (reference sequence). Trimming at V came to 0 bases and at J to 6 bases, leaving 1 base not matched to a gene. CDR3 in DNA: TGCAGTGCTAGAGATGGGACTAGCGGGAGCAATGAGCAGTTCTTC. Protein sequence: CSARDGTSGSNEQFF.

This clonotype was recorded at least ten times. The gene calls are TRBV20-1 and TRBJ2-1; D is ambiguous. Trimming took off 2 bases at V and 2 bases at J, with 10 bases between the two ends. The length of the CDR3 is 14 residues. Germline V gene lookup returns CDR1 DFQATT and CDR2 SNEGSKA (reference sequence). This CDR3 is CSARWSETYNEQFF. The CDR3 DNA reads TGCAGTGCTAGATGGAGCGAAACCTACAATGAGCAGTTCTTC.

This clonotype came up once. The genes are TRBV12-3 or TRBV12-4 and TRBJ2-7, with 8 bases fitting TRBD2. With 5 bases clipped from V and 2 bases from J, the junction kept 5 bases outside the gene matches. This CDR3 has 14 amino acids. CDR3 protein: CASSVSGGTYEQYF. In nucleotides, the CDR3 is TGTGCCAGCAGTGTAAGCGGGGGCACCTACGAGCAGTACTTC.

This clonotype was found many times. The rearrangement uses TRBV4-2 and TRBJ2-1; 9 bases map to TRBD2. CDR1 LGHNA and CDR2 YNFKEQ come from the germline V gene. This CDR3 region has 17 residues. Trimming cost V 1 base and J 4 bases; bases outside gene matches: 8. The CDR3 DNA reads as TGTGCCAGCAGCCAAGGCTTTGCTAGCGGGGCTTACAATGAGCAGTTCTTC. The encoded protein is CASSQGFASGAYNEQFF.

This clonotype came up many times. The V call is TRBV13, the J call TRBJ2-7; TRBD2 matches 8 bases. This CDR3 region has 16 residues. Germline loops: CDR1 PRHDT, CDR2 FYEKMQ (reference sequence). Trimming at V came to 0 bases and at J to 0 bases, leaving 4 bases not matched to a gene. The chain's CDR3 is CASSLGRTSRSYEQYF. The DNA of the CDR3 is TGTGCCAGCAGCTTAGGCAGGACTAGCCGCTCCTACGAGCAGTACTTC. Looking up the rest from reference TRBV13 and TRBJ2-7 gives the full variable domain: AAGVIQSPRHLIKEKRETATLKCYPIPRHDTVYWYQQGPGQDPQFLISFYEKMQSDKGSIPDRFSAQQFSDYHSELNMSSLELGDSALYFCASSLGRTSRSYEQYFGPGTRLTVT.

This clonotype has at least ten counts. The gene calls are TRBV28 and TRBJ2-2; D gene uncertain. Per the germline V gene, CDR1 is MDHEN and CDR2 is SYDVKM. The CDR3 is made up of 13 amino acids. Trimming took 3 bases from V and 7 from J, leaving 9 bases between them. The CDR3 bases are TGTGCCAGCAGTTTTTCTAGATACGGGGAGCTGTTTTTT. This codes for CASSFSRYGELFF.

This clonotype was counted at least ten times. CDR3 region: CASSLRQGVGTGELFF. The CDR3 DNA reads TGTGCCAGCAGTTTACGACAGGGGGTAGGGACCGGGGAGCTGTTTTTT. V usage is TRBV12-3 or TRBV12-4 and J usage is TRBJ2-2, with 9 bases that match TRBD1. CDR3 length equals 16 residues. The junction had 6 bases not matched to a gene; V was cut back by 2 bases and J by 5 bases.

This clonotype was observed many times. The genes are TRBV6-5 and TRBJ2-3; no definite D call. CDR3 length equals 15 residues. The germline V and J ends were trimmed by 0 bases and 1 base, with 8 bases remaining between them. The germline CDR1 and CDR2 sequences are MNHEY and SVGAGI. The CDR3 loop is CASSYSPGGTDTQYF. The CDR3 DNA reads as TGTGCCAGCAGTTACTCCCCCGGAGGCACAGATACGCAGTATTTT.

This clonotype occurred many times. The chain links TRBV7-8 to TRBJ2-7; TRBD1 aligns across 7 bases. V was clipped by 1 base and J by 2 bases; unmatched bases: 5. This CDR3 comprises 15 residues. Germline assignment: CDR1 SGHVS and CDR2 FQNEAQ. The CDR3 bases are TGTGCCAGCAGCTTAGGGCGGACAGGTACCTACGAGCAGTACTTC. Protein: CASSLGRTGTYEQYF. Full variable domain (rest looked up from reference TRBV7-8 and TRBJ2-7): GAGVSQSPRYKVAKRGQDVALRCDPISGHVSLFWYQQALGQGPEFLTYFQNEAQLDKSGLPSDRFFAERPEGSVSTLKIQRTQQEDSAVYLCASSLGRTGTYEQYFGPGTRLTVT.

This clonotype occurred many times. This chain uses TRBV29-1 with TRBJ1-1; D is unresolved. Between the trimmed V and J ends, which lost 4 bases and 0 bases, there was a span of 12 bases. Germline CDR1 is SQVTM and CDR2 is ANQGSEA. The CDR3 is made up of 14 amino acids. Here the CDR3 reads CSVGRAGMNTEAFF. CDR3 bases: TGCAGCGTTGGGAGGGCGGGAATGAACACTGAAGCTTTCTTT.

This chain uses TRBV20-1 with TRBJ2-4; TRBD1 might be the D (6 bases). Germline CDR1 and CDR2: DFQATT and SNEGSKA (reference sequence). The CDR3 has 14 amino acids. V lost 5 bases to trimming and J lost 1 base, with 12 bases between them. The CDR3 DNA is TGCAGTGCTCTTTTTAGGGGGGCCAAAAACATTCAGTACTTC. Amino acids: CSALFRGAKNIQYF.

This clonotype was observed many times. The chain links TRBV12-3 or TRBV12-4 to TRBJ1-1, with 8 positions matching TRBD1. Losses at the gene ends were 7 bases for V and 11 bases for J; bases not matched to a gene: 18. The CDR3 loop spans 15 amino acids. The DNA for the CDR3 is TGTGCCAGCAACAAACCCAGGGGGCTTGCGGCGAGTGCTTTCTTT. Its protein is CASNKPRGLAASAFF.

This clonotype was picked up many times. The J gene is TRBJ2-7, the V gene TRBV18; TRBD1 matches at 7 bases. Trimming at V came to 0 bases and at J to 4 bases, leaving 6 bases not matched to a gene. Germline lookup yields CDR1 KGHSH and CDR2 LQKENI. The CDR3 is made up of 15 amino acids. CDR3 region: CASSPPYSGGYEQYF. CDR3 DNA: TGTGCCAGCTCACCACCTTATTCAGGGGGATACGAGCAGTACTTC.